These T cell receptor beta chains were read from a single sample in a study of T cells in Graves' hyperthyroidism and ophthalmopathy. TCRdb independently ran MiXCR on the multiplex PCR reads; one entry per CDR3 protein. The data contain around 380,000 distinct CDR3 sequences, less than 15% of them seen just once; the ten biggest clones take up around 20%. Material for sequencing was blood. Receptors originate from a man aged 30 to 39 with Graves' hyperthyroidism that later progressed to Graves' ophthalmopathy. Each CDR3 is given with its conserved first and last residue. D genes are given only for firm matches. Clone sizes are given selectively: once, few, many, or a class where the clone is expanded.

>TRBD1|TRBV10-1|TRBJ2-2|few
TGCGCCAGTTCAGGGGGCACGATGGCCGGGGAGCTGTTTTTT
CASSGGTMAGELFF
>-|TRBV6-4|TRBJ2-5|many
TGTGCCAGCAGTGCAGAGGGGGGGCAAGAGACCCAGTACTTC
CASSAEGGQETQYF
>-|TRBV15|TRBJ1-4|-
TGTGCCACCAGCGGCAGGCAGGGCCTGAGTCGATCTGAAAAACTGTTTTTT
CATSGRQGLSRSEKLFF
>-|TRBV30|TRBJ2-4|few
TGTGCCTGGAGTGTCGCCAAAAACATTCAGTACTTC
CAWSVAKNIQYF
>TRBD1|TRBV28|TRBJ2-3|many
TGTGCCAGCACCTCAGGGGGCGGCTTAGATACGCAGTATTTT
CASTSGGGLDTQYF
>TRBD1|TRBV20-1|TRBJ2-7|many
TGCAGTGCTCTCGCCGGGACAGGGTCCTACGAGCAGTACTTC
CSALAGTGSYEQYF
>TRBD1|TRBV30|TRBJ2-7|many
TGTGCCTGGATACAGGGGGACGGGGCCCAGTACGAGCAGTACTTC
CAWIQGDGAQYEQYF
>-|TRBV20-1|TRBJ2-3|-
TGCAGTGCTAGAGATCGAGCGGACCTTAGCACAGATACGCAGTATTTT
CSARDRADLSTDTQYF
>-|TRBV28|TRBJ1-3|many
TGTGCCAGCAGTTTATGGGGGGGAGGAAACACCATATATTTT
CASSLWGGGNTIYF
>-|TRBV4-1|TRBJ2-1|-
TGCGCCAGCAGCCAACTTTGGGATGAGCAGTTCTTC
CASSQLWDEQFF
>TRBD2|TRBV27|TRBJ2-7|few
TGTGCCAGCAGTCTACTAGCGGGAGGGTCCCTCTACGAGCAGTACTTC
CASSLLAGGSLYEQYF
>TRBD2|TRBV12-3/TRBV12-4|TRBJ2-1|few
TGTGCCAGCAGGCGGCTAGCGGGACCGCAGTTCTTC
CASRRLAGPQFF
>TRBD1|TRBV7-8|TRBJ1-5|many
TGTGCCAGCAGCTTAGGAGGATACACCGGGACAGGATTTCGACAGCCCCAGCATTTT
CASSLGGYTGTGFRQPQHF
>TRBD2|TRBV4-1|TRBJ2-2|many
TGCGCCAGTCGGGCTAGCGGGGGGGCCGGGACCGGGGAGCTGTTTTTT
CASRASGGAGTGELFF
>TRBD1|TRBV19|TRBJ1-2|-
TGTGCCAGTAGTATTTTGGACAGGGTTCGGATGGATGGCTACACCTTC
CASSILDRVRMDGYTF
>-|TRBV30|TRBJ1-1|many
TGTGCCTGGGGCCGACGGGCGGGCGCTTTCTTT
CAWGRRAGAFF
>-|TRBV20-1|TRBJ2-3|-
TGCAGTGCTAAAGGGCGGCGCACAGATACGCAGTATTTT
CSAKGRRTDTQYF
>TRBD1|TRBV20-1|TRBJ1-5|many
TGCAGTGCAGGGAGGGGGCATAGCAATCAGCCCCAGCATTTT
CSAGRGHSNQPQHF
>-|TRBV9|TRBJ1-2|few
TGTGCCAGCAGCGTAGCCAGGGACTCTACTAACTATGGCTACACCTTC
CASSVARDSTNYGYTF
>-|TRBV4-1|TRBJ1-2|-
TGCGCCAGCAGCCACTCGCCGGGATATTCCTATGGCTACACCTTC
CASSHSPGYSYGYTF
>-|TRBV27|TRBJ2-7|many
TGTGCCAGCAGTTTATCGTTGGGGTGGTCCTACGAGCAGTACTTC
CASSLSLGWSYEQYF
>-|TRBV10-2|TRBJ2-7|-
TGCGCCAGCAGTGAGTGGGACGTCAGATTGAGGGGGCAGTACTTC
CASSEWDVRLRGQYF
>-|TRBV7-2|TRBJ2-3|many
TGTGCCAGCAGCTTAGCGGGGGGTCCTGACTCAGATACGCAGTATTTT
CASSLAGGPDSDTQYF
>TRBD1|TRBV20-1|TRBJ1-5|few
TGCAGTGCTAGACTTCCGGGACAGCTTAATCAGCCCCAGCATTTT
CSARLPGQLNQPQHF
>-|TRBV2|TRBJ2-4|-
TGTGCCAGCAGGAAACAGGGAACCAAAAACATTCAGTACTTC
CASRKQGTKNIQYF
>-|TRBV20-1|TRBJ2-1|-
TGCAGTGCTAGTCTGGGCAGCATTTACAATGAGCAGTTCTTC
CSASLGSIYNEQFF
>TRBD2|TRBV6-1|TRBJ2-3|-
TGTGCCAGCAAATCAGCGGGGGGCACAGATACGCAGTATTTT
CASKSAGGTDTQYF
>TRBD2|TRBV7-9|TRBJ2-7|many
TGTGCCAGCAGCCCCCTAGCGGGGGGCGCGGACGAGCAGTACTTC
CASSPLAGGADEQYF
>TRBD2|TRBV4-1|TRBJ2-1|many
TGCGCCAGCAGCCTCCTAGCGGGGGGAGTCAATGAGCAGTTCTTC
CASSLLAGGVNEQFF
>-|TRBV4-1|TRBJ1-2|-
TGCGCCAGCAGCCAAGGTAGAAGCCTCTATGGCTACACCTTC
CASSQGRSLYGYTF
>-|TRBV11-3|TRBJ1-1|many
TGTGCCAGCAGCTTGGACAGAGGACTTGAAGCTTTCTTT
CASSLDRGLEAFF
>TRBD1|TRBV29-1|TRBJ1-1|many
TGCAGCTACGGACAGGGAGCGTCAGCTTTCTTT
CSYGQGASAFF
>TRBD1|TRBV29-1|TRBJ1-4|few
TGCAGCGTTCGGACAGGGGCGGAAAAACTGTTTTTT
CSVRTGAEKLFF
>TRBD1|TRBV5-1|TRBJ1-2|many
TGCGCCAGCAGCCGCGGACAGGGCCTCTATGGCTACACCTTC
CASSRGQGLYGYTF
>-|TRBV10-1|TRBJ2-1|-
TGCGCCAACTTAATTTACAGGGATATGGAGAATGAGCAGTTCTTC
CANLIYRDMENEQFF
>-|TRBV7-6|TRBJ2-2|-
TGTGCCAGCAGGAAGGGGTCCGGGGAGCTGTTTTTT
CASRKGSGELFF
>-|TRBV19|TRBJ2-3|few
TGTGCCAGTAGTATTCTTGGAGATACGCAGTATTTT
CASSILGDTQYF
>-|TRBV7-9|TRBJ2-3|few
TGTGCCAGCAGCTTAGGGGCTGCGCAGTATTTT
CASSLGAAQYF
>TRBD2|TRBV24-1|TRBJ2-3|many
TGTGCCACCAGTGATTGGGGACTAGCGGGATCGGGAGATACGCAGTATTTT
CATSDWGLAGSGDTQYF
>-|TRBV30|TRBJ2-1|-
TGTGCCTGGAGTGTTGGGGGCTCCTACAATGAGCAGTTCTTC
CAWSVGGSYNEQFF
>-|TRBV6-6|TRBJ1-1|many
TGTGCCAGCAGTTACCAGAAGGGGGGCGGAACTGAAGCTTTCTTT
CASSYQKGGGTEAFF
>-|TRBV5-1|TRBJ1-4|-
TGCGCCAGCAGTCCTCGGGGACGCACAACTAATGAAAAACTGTTTTTT
CASSPRGRTTNEKLFF
>-|TRBV29-1|TRBJ1-1|many
TGCAGCGGTGAAAAGAAAGGACGGATGAACACTGAAGCTTTCTTT
CSGEKKGRMNTEAFF
>TRBD2|TRBV7-9|TRBJ2-5|many
TGTGCCAGCAGCTCAGGAAGCCTAGCGGCGCTGTACCAAGAGACCCAGTACTTC
CASSSGSLAALYQETQYF
>-|TRBV12-3/TRBV12-4|TRBJ2-2|few
TGTGCCAGCAGGGCAAGGGAAGCCGGGGAGCTGTTTTTT
CASRAREAGELFF
>-|TRBV19|TRBJ2-2|few
TGTGCCAGTAGTGACCAGAACACCGGGGAGCTGTTTTTT
CASSDQNTGELFF
>TRBD1|TRBV7-9|TRBJ2-3|many
TGTGCCAGCAGGATACAGGGGGCGGGCGCAGATACGCAGTATTTT
CASRIQGAGADTQYF
>-|TRBV10-3|TRBJ2-1|many
TGTGCCATCAGTGAGTCGACCGTCAGGAACAATGAGCAGTTCTTC
CAISESTVRNNEQFF
>TRBD2|TRBV11-3|TRBJ2-7|-
TGTGCCAGCAGCTTAGTCCTAGCGGGGGCCTACGAGCAGTACTTC
CASSLVLAGAYEQYF
>-|TRBV27|TRBJ2-7|many
TGTGCCAGCAGACCCGGGACAAGAATATACGAGCAGTACTTC
CASRPGTRIYEQYF
>-|TRBV3-1|TRBJ2-7|few
TGTGCCAGCAGCCAAGTCAATGCAGGCTCCTACGAGCAGTACTTC
CASSQVNAGSYEQYF
>-|TRBV11-2|TRBJ2-7|many
TGTGCCAGCAGTTCCAGGCCACTAGACAGCTTCGGGGTCTACGAGCAGTACTTC
CASSSRPLDSFGVYEQYF
>TRBD1|TRBV10-3|TRBJ1-5|many
TGTGCCATCAGTGAGTGGCAGGGGGGGGATCAGCCCCAGCATTTT
CAISEWQGGDQPQHF
>-|TRBV3-1|TRBJ2-2|many
TGTGCCAGCAGCCAGTCCGGGGAGCTGTTTTTT
CASSQSGELFF
>TRBD2|TRBV5-6|TRBJ2-5|many
TGTGCCAGCAGCTTTCCCACGGGAGGAGAGACCCAGTACTTC
CASSFPTGGETQYF